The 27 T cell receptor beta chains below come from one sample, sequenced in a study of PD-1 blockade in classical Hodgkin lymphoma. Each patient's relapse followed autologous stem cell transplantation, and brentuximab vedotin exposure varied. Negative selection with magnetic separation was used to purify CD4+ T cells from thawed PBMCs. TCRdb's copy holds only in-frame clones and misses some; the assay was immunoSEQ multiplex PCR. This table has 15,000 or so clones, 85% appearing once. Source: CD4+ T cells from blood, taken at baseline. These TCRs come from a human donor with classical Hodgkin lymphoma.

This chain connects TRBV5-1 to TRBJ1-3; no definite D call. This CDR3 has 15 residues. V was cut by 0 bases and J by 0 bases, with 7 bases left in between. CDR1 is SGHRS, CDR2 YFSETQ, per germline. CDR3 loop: CASSLASGSGNTIYF. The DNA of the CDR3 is TGCGCCAGCAGCTTGGCCTCGGGCTCTGGAAACACCATATATTTT.

Here the CDR3 reads CAISGVQGLSPLHF. The CDR3 nucleotides are TGTGCCATCAGTGGGGTACAGGGGCTTTCACCCCTCCACTTT. J is TRBJ1-6 and V is TRBV10-3, with 7 bases fitting TRBD1. V gave up 4 bases and J gave up 9 bases; unmatched junction bases: 6. The CDR3 covers 14 residues. CDR1 is ENHRY, CDR2 SYGVKD, per germline.

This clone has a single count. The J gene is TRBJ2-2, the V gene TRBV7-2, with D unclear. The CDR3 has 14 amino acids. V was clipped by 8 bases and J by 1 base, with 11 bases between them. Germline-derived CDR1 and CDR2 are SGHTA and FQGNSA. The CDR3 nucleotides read TGTGCCAGCTGCCTTTGGGTGAACACCGGGGAGCTGTTTTTT. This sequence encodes CASCLWVNTGELFF.

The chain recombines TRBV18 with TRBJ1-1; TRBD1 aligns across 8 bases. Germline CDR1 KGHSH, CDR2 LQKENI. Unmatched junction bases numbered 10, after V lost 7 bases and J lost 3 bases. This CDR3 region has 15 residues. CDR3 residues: CASYRDRNVDTEAFF. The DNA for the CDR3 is TGTGCCAGCTACCGGGACAGGAATGTTGACACTGAAGCTTTCTTT. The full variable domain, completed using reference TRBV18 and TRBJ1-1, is NAGVMQNPRHLVRRRGQEARLRCSPMKGHSHVYWYRQLPEEGLKFMVYLQKENIIDESGMPKERFSAEFPKEGPSILRIQQVVRGDSAAYFCASYRDRNVDTEAFFGQGTRLTVV.

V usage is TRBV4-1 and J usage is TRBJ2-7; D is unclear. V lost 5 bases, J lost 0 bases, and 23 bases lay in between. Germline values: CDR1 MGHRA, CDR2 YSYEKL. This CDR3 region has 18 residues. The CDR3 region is CASSTSRRLIYPSYEQYF. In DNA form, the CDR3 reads TGCGCCAGCAGCACCTCTCGGCGGCTGATATACCCCTCCTACGAGCAGTACTTC.

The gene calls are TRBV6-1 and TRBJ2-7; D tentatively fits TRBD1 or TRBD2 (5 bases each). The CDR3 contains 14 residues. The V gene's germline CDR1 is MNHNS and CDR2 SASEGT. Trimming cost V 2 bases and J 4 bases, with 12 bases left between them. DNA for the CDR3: TGTGCCAGCAGTGAATGGGGACCTGATTACGAGCAGTACTTC. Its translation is CASSEWGPDYEQYF.

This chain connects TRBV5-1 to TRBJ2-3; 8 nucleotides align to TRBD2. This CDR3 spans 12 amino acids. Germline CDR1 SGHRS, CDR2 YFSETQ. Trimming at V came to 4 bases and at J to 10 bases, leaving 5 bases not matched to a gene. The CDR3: CASSLSGSPQYF. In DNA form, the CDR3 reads TGCGCCAGCAGCCTGAGCGGGAGCCCGCAGTATTTT.

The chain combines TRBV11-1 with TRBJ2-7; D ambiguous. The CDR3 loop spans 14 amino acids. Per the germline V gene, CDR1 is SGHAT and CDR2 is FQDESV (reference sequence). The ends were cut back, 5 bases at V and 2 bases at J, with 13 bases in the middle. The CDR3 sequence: CASSPDATAYEQYF. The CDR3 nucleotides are TGTGCCAGCAGCCCCGATGCCACTGCCTACGAGCAGTACTTC.

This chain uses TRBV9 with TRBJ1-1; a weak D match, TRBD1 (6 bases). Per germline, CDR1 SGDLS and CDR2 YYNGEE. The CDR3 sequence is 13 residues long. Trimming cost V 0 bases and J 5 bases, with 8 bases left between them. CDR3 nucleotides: TGTGCCAGCAGCGTAGAGGGGGGTACTGAAGCTTTCTTT. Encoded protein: CASSVEGGTEAFF. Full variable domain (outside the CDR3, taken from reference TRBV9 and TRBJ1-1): DSGVTQTPKHLITATGQRVTLRCSPRSGDLSVYWYQQSLDQGLQFLIQYYNGEERAKGNILERFSAQQFPDLHSELNLSSLELGDSALYFCASSVEGGTEAFFGQGTRLTVV.

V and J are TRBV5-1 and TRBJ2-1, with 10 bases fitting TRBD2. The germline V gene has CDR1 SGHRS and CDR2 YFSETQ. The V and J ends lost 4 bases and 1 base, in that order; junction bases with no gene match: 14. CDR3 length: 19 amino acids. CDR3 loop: CASSALGLAGVWSYNEQFF. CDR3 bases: TGCGCCAGCAGCGCACTCGGGCTAGCGGGGGTTTGGTCCTACAATGAGCAGTTCTTC. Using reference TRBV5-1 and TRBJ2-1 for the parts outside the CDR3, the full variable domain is KAGVTQTPRYLIKTRGQQVTLSCSPISGHRSVSWYQQTPGQGLQFLFEYFSETQRNKGNFPGRFSGRQFSNSRSEMNVSTLELGDSALYLCASSALGLAGVWSYNEQFFGPGTRLTVL.

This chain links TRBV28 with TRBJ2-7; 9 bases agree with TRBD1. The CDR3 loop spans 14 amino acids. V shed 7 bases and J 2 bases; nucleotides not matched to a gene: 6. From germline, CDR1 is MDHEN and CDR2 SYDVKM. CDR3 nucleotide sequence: TGTGCCAGCAACACCGGGACAGGGCCCTACGAGCAGTACTTC. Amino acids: CASNTGTGPYEQYF.

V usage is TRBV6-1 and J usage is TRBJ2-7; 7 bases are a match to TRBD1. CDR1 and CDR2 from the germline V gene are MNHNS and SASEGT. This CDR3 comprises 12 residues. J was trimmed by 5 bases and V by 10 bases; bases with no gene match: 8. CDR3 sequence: CAITGTVNEQYF. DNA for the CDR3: TGTGCCATCACCGGGACAGTGAACGAGCAGTACTTC.

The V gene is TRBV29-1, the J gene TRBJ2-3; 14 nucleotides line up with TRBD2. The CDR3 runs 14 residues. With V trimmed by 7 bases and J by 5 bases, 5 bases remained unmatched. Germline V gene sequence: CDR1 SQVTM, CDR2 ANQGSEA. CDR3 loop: CSAGGLAGGDTQYF. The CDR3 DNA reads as TGCAGCGCCGGAGGACTAGCGGGAGGAGATACGCAGTATTTT.

The CDR3 DNA sequence: TGTGCCAGCAGCTTAACGCGACAGGCCAACAATGAGCAGTTCTTC. Its protein is CASSLTRQANNEQFF. The V and J genes are TRBV7-3 and TRBJ2-1, with D possibly TRBD1 on 6 matching bases. CDR3 length equals 15 residues. V lost 0 bases and J lost 5, with 11 bases in between. Looked up from germline, CDR1 is SGHTA and CDR2 is FQGTGA. Filled out from reference TRBV7-3 and TRBJ2-1, the complete variable domain reads GAGVSQTPSNKVTEKGKYVELRCDPISGHTALYWYRQSLGQGPEFLIYFQGTGAADDSGLPNDRFFAVRPEGSVSTLKIQRTERGDSAVYLCASSLTRQANNEQFFGPGTRLTVL.

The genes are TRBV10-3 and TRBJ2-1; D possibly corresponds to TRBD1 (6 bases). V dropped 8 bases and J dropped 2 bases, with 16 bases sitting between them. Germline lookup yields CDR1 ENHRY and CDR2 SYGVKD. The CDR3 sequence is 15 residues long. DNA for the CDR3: TGTGCCATCTCCGGGACAAAGCACACCTACAATGAGCAGTTCTTC. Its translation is CAISGTKHTYNEQFF.

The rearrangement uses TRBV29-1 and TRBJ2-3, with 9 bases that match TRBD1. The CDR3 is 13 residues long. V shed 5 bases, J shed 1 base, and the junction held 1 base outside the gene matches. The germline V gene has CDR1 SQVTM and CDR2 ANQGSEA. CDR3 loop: CSVRQGGTDTQYF. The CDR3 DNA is TGCAGCGTTCGACAGGGGGGCACAGATACGCAGTATTTT.

The CDR3 reads CAWSVGTIVSAEQFF. CDR3 coding DNA: TGTGCCTGGAGTGTCGGGACTATTGTCTCGGCTGAGCAGTTCTTC. The chain uses TRBV30 and TRBJ2-1, with 7 bases identical to TRBD2. V dropped 0 bases and J dropped 9; count of bases not matched to a gene: 11. Germline V CDR1 and CDR2: GTSNPN, SVGIG (reference sequence). The CDR3 length is 15 residues.

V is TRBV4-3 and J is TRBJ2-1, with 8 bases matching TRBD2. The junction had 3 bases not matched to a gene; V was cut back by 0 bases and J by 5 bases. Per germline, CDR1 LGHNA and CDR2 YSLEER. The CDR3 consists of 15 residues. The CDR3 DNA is TGCGCCAGCAGCCAAGACCGACTAGCGCACAATGAGCAGTTCTTC. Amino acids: CASSQDRLAHNEQFF.

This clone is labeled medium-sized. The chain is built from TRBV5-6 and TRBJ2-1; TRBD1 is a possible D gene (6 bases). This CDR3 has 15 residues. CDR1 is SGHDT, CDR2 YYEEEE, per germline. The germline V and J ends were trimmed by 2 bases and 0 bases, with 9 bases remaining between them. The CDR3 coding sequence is TGTGCCAGCAGCTTAGGGGGAATCTCCTACAATGAGCAGTTCTTC. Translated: CASSLGGISYNEQFF.

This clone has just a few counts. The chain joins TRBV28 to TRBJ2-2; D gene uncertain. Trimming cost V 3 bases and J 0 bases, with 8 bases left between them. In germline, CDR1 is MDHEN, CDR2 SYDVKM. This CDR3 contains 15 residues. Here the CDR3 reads CASSFGSANTGELFF. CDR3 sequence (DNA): TGTGCCAGCAGTTTTGGCAGTGCGAACACCGGGGAGCTGTTTTTT.

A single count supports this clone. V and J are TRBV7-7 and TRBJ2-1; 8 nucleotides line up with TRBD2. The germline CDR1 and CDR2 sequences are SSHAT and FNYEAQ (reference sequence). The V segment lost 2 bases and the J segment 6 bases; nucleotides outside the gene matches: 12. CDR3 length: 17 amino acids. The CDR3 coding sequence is TGTGCCAGCAGCTTACACGGGACTAGTCCTCTTCCCAATGAGCAGTTCTTC. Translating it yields CASSLHGTSPLPNEQFF.

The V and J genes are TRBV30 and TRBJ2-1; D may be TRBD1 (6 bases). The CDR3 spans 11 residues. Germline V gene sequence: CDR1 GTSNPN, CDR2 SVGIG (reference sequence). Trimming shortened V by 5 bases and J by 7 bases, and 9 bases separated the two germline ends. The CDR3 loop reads CAWSRGNEQFF. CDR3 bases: TGTGCCTGGTCGAGGGGGAATGAGCAGTTCTTC.

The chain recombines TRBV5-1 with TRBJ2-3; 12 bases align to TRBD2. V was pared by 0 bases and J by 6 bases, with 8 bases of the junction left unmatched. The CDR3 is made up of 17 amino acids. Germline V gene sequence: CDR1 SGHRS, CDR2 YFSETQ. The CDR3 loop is CASSLGLAGGRRDTQYF. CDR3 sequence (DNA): TGCGCCAGCAGCTTGGGGCTAGCGGGGGGGCGACGGGATACGCAGTATTTT.

The CDR3, as DNA: TGTGCCAGCAGTCCCTCGGGACTAGCGGGACCCTACGAGCAGTACTTC. Translating it yields CASSPSGLAGPYEQYF. This rearrangement joins TRBV27 to TRBJ2-7; TRBD2 aligns across 13 bases. Unmatched junction bases numbered 6, after V lost 5 bases and J lost 2 bases. Germline assignment: CDR1 MNHEY and CDR2 SMNVEV (reference sequence). The CDR3 has 16 residues.

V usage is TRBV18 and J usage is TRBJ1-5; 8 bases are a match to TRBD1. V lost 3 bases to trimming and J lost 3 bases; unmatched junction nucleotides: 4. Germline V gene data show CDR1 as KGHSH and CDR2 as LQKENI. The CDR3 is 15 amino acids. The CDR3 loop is CASSPQGAPNQPQHF. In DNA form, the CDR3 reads TGTGCCAGCTCACCCCAGGGGGCCCCCAATCAGCCCCAGCATTTT.

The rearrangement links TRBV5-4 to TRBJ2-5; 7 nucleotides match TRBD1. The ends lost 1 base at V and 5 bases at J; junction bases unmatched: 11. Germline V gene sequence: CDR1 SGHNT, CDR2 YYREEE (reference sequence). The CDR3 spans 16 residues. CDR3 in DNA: TGTGCCAGCAGCTTGCCCGCCGGACAGGCCGATGAGACCCAGTACTTC. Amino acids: CASSLPAGQADETQYF.

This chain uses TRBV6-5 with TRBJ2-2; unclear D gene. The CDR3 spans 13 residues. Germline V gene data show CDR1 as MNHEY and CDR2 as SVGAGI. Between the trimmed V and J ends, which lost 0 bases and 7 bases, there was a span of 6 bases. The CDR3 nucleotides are TGTGCCAGCAGTTACTCCGGAAACGGGGAGCTGTTTTTT. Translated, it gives CASSYSGNGELFF.